This record looks at one TCR beta chain sequence and its context. This entry is derived from a study of blood T cell repertoires in COVID-19. The CDR3 spans 15 residues. Profiling relied on immunoSEQ multiplex PCR, and the TCRdb table lists in-frame clones only, not all of them. Among approximately 150,000 clones, 88% were seen once, and the ten largest hold roughly 1.9%. This TCR was sampled from a man in his 70s with acute or convalescent COVID-19. This chain uses TRBV1 with TRBJ2-1; the D segment call TRBD2 is taken from the table without a DNA check. TRBV1 is labeled a pseudogene. What was sequenced was peripheral blood. The CDR3 region is CTSSQDGGGADEQFF. The CDR3 nucleotides are TGCACCAGCAGCCAAGATGGCGGGGGGGCCGATGAGCAGTTCTTC.